The TCR beta chain under discussion was sequenced for a study of Tregs in tolerant kidney transplant recipients. The wider study: Recipients received nonmyeloablative bone marrow transplants from related graft donors, with transient mixed chimerism.

The study's findings and limits: Nucleotide sequences could not be compared across some patients' samples due to primer changes. The most relevant donor-specific Treg TCRbeta repertoire apparently came from expansion with activated donor B cells. Findings come from small patient numbers and require larger validation.

CFSE-labeled recipient PBMCs were cultured around six days with irradiated graft donor PBMCs, then FACS-sorted. V lost 6 bases and J lost 13; bases outside the gene matches: 21. Germline V gene data show CDR1 as MDHEN and CDR2 as SYDVKM. This CDR3 region has 17 residues. Comment on this clone: Antigen: not known. Other nucleotide sequences in the sample specify the same CDR3.

Assay used: immunoSEQ multiplex PCR; TCRdb lists only in-frame clones, some missing. The sample records under 20,000 clones, over 40% being singletons. Sequencing used CD4+ T cells from blood cultured with allogeneic cells, obtained before the transplant. The chain recombines TRBV28 with TRBJ1-6, with TRBD1 matching over 7 bases. The sequence was collected from a human patient who received a combined kidney and bone marrow transplant. In nucleotides, the CDR3 is TGTGCCAGCAGCCCCGTTACAGGGGCCTACCTAATTTCCCCCCTCCACTTT. This sequence encodes CASSPVTGAYLISPLHF.